The 18 T cell receptor beta chains presented below share a single source sample, sequenced in a study of T cell repertoires in cytomegalovirus infection (dated by TCRdb to about 2019). Sequenced using an Illumina HiSeq 1500. TCRdb cleaned the public reads at Q25 with fastp, built clones with MiXCR and kept in-frame beta chains. Here each entry gathers all rows of one CDR3 protein and keeps the most common genes and DNA. In all, the sample holds about 97,000 distinct CDR3 sequences, and more than 15% of those were seen once. Less than 10% of the sample is taken by the ten largest. Sequenced material: PBMCs. Receptors were obtained from a human donor in good health (CMV status not recorded). Some clones in this sample may be carry-over from other donors' samples.

This clonotype occurred many times. The chain couples TRBV27 to TRBJ1-1; D is ambiguous. Trimming took off 11 bases at V and 2 bases at J, with 27 bases between the two ends. Germline-derived CDR1 and CDR2 are MNHEY and SMNVEV (reference sequence). The CDR3 contains 17 residues. CDR3 nucleotides: TGTGCCTGCCTTACATTATCCGGGCAGAAGGGAAACACTGAAGCTTTCTTT. Encoded protein: CACLTLSGQKGNTEAFF.

This clonotype has ten or more counts. The V gene is TRBV10-2, the J gene TRBJ2-1; 8 bases map to TRBD2. CDR3 size: 14 residues. Germline CDR1 is WSHSY and CDR2 is SAAADI. The junction had 10 bases not matched to a gene; V was cut back by 6 bases and J by 9 bases. The CDR3 protein is CASRAGGASTEQFF. In nucleotides, the CDR3 is TGCGCCAGCAGGGCCGGGGGGGCATCGACTGAGCAGTTCTTC.

This clonotype was seen repeatedly, ten times or more. This chain joins TRBV7-2 and TRBJ2-7; 12 nucleotides match TRBD2. CDR3 length: 15 residues. After removal of 5 bases from V and 1 base from J, the junction contained 3 bases not matched to a gene. The germline V gene has CDR1 SGHTA and CDR2 FQGNSA. The CDR3 DNA follows: TGTGCCAGCAGCCTCGGACTAGCGGGGTCCTACGAGCAGTACTTC. As protein: CASSLGLAGSYEQYF.

This clonotype was counted ten times or more. This chain links TRBV12-3 or TRBV12-4 with TRBJ2-7, with 9 bases fitting TRBD1. Trimming at V came to 7 bases and at J to 2 bases, leaving 9 bases not matched to a gene. This CDR3 has 15 amino acids. The CDR3 nucleotides read TGTGCCAGCACCGTATCCGGGACAGGGCCCTACGAGCAGTACTTC. It codes for CASTVSGTGPYEQYF.

The chain is built from TRBV28 and TRBJ1-1, with a possible D match to TRBD1 (6 bases). The CDR3 is made up of 16 amino acids. The V gene's germline CDR1 is MDHEN and CDR2 SYDVKM. V shed 7 bases and J shed 5 bases, with 23 bases lying between them. The CDR3 spells CASTPESRGVWTEAFF. CDR3 DNA sequence: TGTGCCAGCACGCCCGAGAGCAGGGGTGTTTGGACTGAAGCTTTCTTT.

This clonotype was seen a few times. This chain uses TRBV14 with TRBJ1-1; 10 bases are a match to TRBD1. The CDR3 contains 14 residues. Germline CDR1 reads SGHDN; CDR2 reads FVKESK. The V gene end was trimmed by 5 bases and the J gene end by 4 bases; junction bases not matched to a gene: 4. DNA for the CDR3: TGTGCCAGCAGCATGGACAGGGGGGGCACTGAAGCTTTCTTT. This sequence encodes CASSMDRGGTEAFF.

V usage is TRBV19 and J usage is TRBJ1-5, with D unresolved. This CDR3 region has 16 residues. V lost 0 bases, J lost 2 bases, and 11 bases lay in between. The V gene's germline CDR1 is LNHDA and CDR2 SQIVND (reference sequence). The CDR3 DNA sequence: TGTGCCAGTAGTATAGAAAGCGTGTGGGGCAATCAGCCCCAGCATTTT. This gives the protein CASSIESVWGNQPQHF.

This clonotype has more than one count but fewer than ten. The chain is built from TRBV7-8 and TRBJ2-7; 8 bases align to TRBD1. CDR1 is SGHVS, CDR2 FQNEAQ, per germline. V shed 10 bases, J shed 2 bases, and the junction held 7 bases outside the gene matches. CDR3 length equals 13 residues. DNA for the CDR3: TGTGCCACCTCGGGACAGGAAACCTACGAGCAGTACTTC. It specifies CATSGQETYEQYF.

The chain recombines TRBV12-3 or TRBV12-4 with TRBJ1-5; tentative D call: TRBD1 (5 bases). V dropped 8 bases and J dropped 7 bases, with 15 bases sitting between them. This CDR3 has 13 amino acids. The CDR3 DNA is TGTGCCAGCTCGGGGACGGCAGGGCAGCCCCAGCATTTT. Its translation is CASSGTAGQPQHF.

The chain links TRBV28 to TRBJ1-1, with unresolved D. Trimming pared 8 bases from V and 0 bases from J, leaving 10 bases between. In germline, CDR1 is MDHEN, CDR2 SYDVKM. This CDR3 spans 13 amino acids. This chain's CDR3 is CASVRVMNTEAFF. In DNA form, the CDR3 reads TGTGCCAGCGTGAGGGTCATGAACACTGAAGCTTTCTTT.

This clonotype was observed many times. V and J are TRBV6-6 and TRBJ2-1; the D is unclear. The CDR3 consists of 17 residues. V was trimmed by 2 bases and J by 5 bases, leaving 19 bases between them. Germline CDR1 is MNHNY and CDR2 is SVGAGI (reference sequence). The CDR3 sequence is CASSYDPSQVGNNEQFF. The CDR3 nucleotides read TGTGCCAGCAGTTACGATCCGTCCCAGGTCGGCAACAATGAGCAGTTCTTC.

The chain recombines TRBV7-2 with TRBJ2-7; 12 bases map to TRBD2. V lost 5 bases, J lost 2 bases, and 4 bases stayed unmatched. The V gene's germline CDR1 is SGHTA and CDR2 FQGNSA. This CDR3 spans 15 amino acids. CDR3 DNA sequence: TGTGCCAGCAGCCCTAGCGGGGGGGTGACCTACGAGCAGTACTTC. As protein: CASSPSGGVTYEQYF.

The J gene is TRBJ1-4, the V gene TRBV2; D call uncertain. Germline values: CDR1 SNHLY, CDR2 FYNNEI. This CDR3 spans 15 amino acids. V lost 1 base, J lost 5 bases, and 11 bases lay in between. The CDR3 protein is CASSEVGGGNEKLFF. The CDR3 DNA reads as TGTGCCAGCAGTGAAGTCGGCGGAGGAAATGAAAAACTGTTTTTT.

V and J are TRBV6-4 and TRBJ1-1; TRBD1 aligns across 10 bases. The CDR3 extends over 16 amino acids. CDR1 is MRHNA, CDR2 SNTAGT, per germline. V trimming: 3 bases; J trimming: 4 bases; junction bases outside the gene matches: 8. The DNA for the CDR3 is TGTGCCAGCAGTGAACGACAGGGGGCGGGTAGCACTGAAGCTTTCTTT. Translated: CASSERQGAGSTEAFF.

The chain uses TRBV20-1 and TRBJ2-7; D may match TRBD1 or TRBD2 (5 bases each). Deletions cut 5 bases from V and 6 bases from J, with 17 bases between. The CDR3 is 13 residues long. Per the germline V gene, CDR1 is DFQATT and CDR2 is SNEGSKA (reference sequence). DNA for the CDR3: TGCAGTGCTCAGGGACGGCTTGTGGGCGAGCAGTACTTC. As protein: CSAQGRLVGEQYF.

V usage is TRBV30 and J usage is TRBJ1-1; TRBD1 agrees at 7 bases. V lost 0 bases to trimming and J lost 0 bases; unmatched junction nucleotides: 7. Looked up from germline, CDR1 is GTSNPN and CDR2 is SVGIG (reference sequence). The CDR3 totals 16 residues. The CDR3, as DNA: TGTGCCTGGAGTGTGGCCCCGACAGGGTTGAACACTGAAGCTTTCTTT. Its protein is CAWSVAPTGLNTEAFF.

Turning to this clonotype: Possible read error: a much larger clone is one base away. The chain joins TRBV12-3 or TRBV12-4 to TRBJ2-1; TRBD2 agrees at 8 bases. The V segment lost 6 bases and the J segment 7 bases; nucleotides outside the gene matches: 5. The CDR3 length is 13 residues. The CDR3: CASSPSSGNEQFF. The CDR3 DNA sequence: TGTGCCAGCAGCCCCTCTAGCGGGAATGAGCAGTTCTTC.

This clonotype has ten or more counts. This chain uses TRBV13 with TRBJ2-7; TRBD1 matches at 8 bases. CDR1 is PRHDT, CDR2 FYEKMQ, per germline (reference sequence). Losses at the gene ends were 1 base for V and 6 bases for J; bases not matched to a gene: 11. CDR3 length equals 16 residues. CDR3 loop: CASSLVAGGEIAEQYF. For the CDR3, the DNA is TGTGCCAGCAGCTTAGTGGCAGGGGGCGAAATCGCCGAGCAGTACTTC. Full variable domain (remainder filled in from reference TRBV13 and TRBJ2-7): AAGVIQSPRHLIKEKRETATLKCYPIPRHDTVYWYQQGPGQDPQFLISFYEKMQSDKGSIPDRFSAQQFSDYHSELNMSSLELGDSALYFCASSLVAGGEIAEQYFGPGTRLTVT.